This T cell receptor beta chain was identified during a study of blood T cell repertoires in COVID-19. Whole-study context: COVID-19 samples from acute and convalescent phases originated in the United States, Italy and Spain. PBMCs, B-cell-depleted T cells, or T cells were the source of the cDNA or gDNA that made up the material.

The table came from immunoSEQ multiplex PCR; TCRdb's copy has only in-frame clones and leaves some out. The sample shows roughly 250,000 clones, roughly 88% of them seen only once. This receptor was obtained from a woman in her 40s who had been exposed to COVID-19. The sample was PBMCs or T cells enriched from blood (not recorded which).

The CDR3 sequence is CASSQDSGNQPQHF. In nucleotides, the CDR3 is TGCGCCAGCAGCCAAGATTCGGGCAATCAGCCCCAGCATTTT. The V gene is TRBV4-3, the J gene TRBJ1-5, with D uncertain. Germline CDR1 is LGHNA and CDR2 is YSLEER. CDR3 length equals 14 residues. The V end was cut by 0 bases, the J end by 2 bases, with 5 bases between.